These T cell receptor beta chains were read from a single sample in a study of blood T cell repertoires in COVID-19. Here immunoSEQ multiplex PCR was the method, and the copy in TCRdb shows in-frame clones only, minus some. The repertoire consists of just over 80,000 clones, with about four fifths occurring once and the leading ten covering about 45%. Sequencing was performed on peripheral blood. Source of these receptors: a man aged 80 or over with acute or convalescent COVID-19. Each CDR3 is given with its conserved first and last residue. D genes are given only for firm matches. Size is omitted from some rows. Given values are once, few, many or a class for expanded clones.

V gene: TRBV10-1
J gene: TRBJ2-7
D gene: TRBD1
clone size: few
CDR3 protein: CASSPGTGAHEQYF
CDR3 DNA: TGCGCCAGCAGTCCCGGGACAGGGGCCCACGAGCAGTACTTC

V gene: TRBV7-2
J gene: TRBJ2-1
D gene: NA
clone size: NA
CDR3 protein: CASSLDSNEQFF
CDR3 DNA: TGTGCCAGCAGCCTGGACAGCAATGAGCAGTTCTTC

V gene: TRBV28
J gene: TRBJ2-5
D gene: NA
clone size: NA
CDR3 protein: CATVDRQETQYF
CDR3 DNA: TGTGCCACAGTGGACAGACAAGAGACCCAGTACTTC

V gene: TRBV18
J gene: TRBJ2-5
D gene: TRBD1
clone size: NA
CDR3 protein: CASSRDRQETQYF
CDR3 DNA: TGTGCCAGCTCACGGGACAGACAGGAGACCCAGTACTTC

V gene: TRBV30
J gene: TRBJ1-5
D gene: NA
clone size: NA
CDR3 protein: CAWSVIGSQPQHF
CDR3 DNA: TGTGCCTGGAGTGTTATAGGGAGTCAGCCCCAGCATTTT

V gene: TRBV7-8
J gene: TRBJ1-5
D gene: NA
clone size: NA
CDR3 protein: CASSLAFGVANQPQHF
CDR3 DNA: TGTGCCAGCAGCTTAGCGTTTGGAGTTGCTAATCAGCCCCAGCATTTT

V gene: TRBV5-1
J gene: TRBJ1-1
D gene: NA
clone size: NA
CDR3 protein: CASRAEAEAFF
CDR3 DNA: TGCGCCAGCAGGGCAGAGGCTGAAGCTTTCTTT

V gene: TRBV5-1
J gene: TRBJ1-3
D gene: TRBD1
clone size: NA
CDR3 protein: CASSPRQGARGNTIYF
CDR3 DNA: TGCGCCAGCAGCCCCCGACAGGGAGCAAGGGGAAACACCATATATTTT

V gene: TRBV28
J gene: TRBJ1-2
D gene: NA
clone size: NA
CDR3 protein: CASSFLNYGYTF
CDR3 DNA: TGTGCCAGCAGTTTCCTTAACTATGGCTACACCTTC

V gene: TRBV4-1
J gene: TRBJ1-2
D gene: NA
clone size: NA
CDR3 protein: CASSPLIPRRAREGYTF
CDR3 DNA: TGCGCCAGCAGCCCTCTAATCCCGCGGCGTGCTAGGGAGGGCTACACCTTC

V gene: TRBV5-8
J gene: TRBJ2-7
D gene: TRBD2
clone size: NA
CDR3 protein: CASREELASYEQYF
CDR3 DNA: TGTGCCAGCAGGGAGGAACTAGCGTCCTACGAGCAGTACTTC

V gene: TRBV19
J gene: TRBJ2-1
D gene: NA
clone size: once
CDR3 protein: CASSRQGQPYNEQFF
CDR3 DNA: TGTGCCAGTAGTAGGCAGGGGCAACCCTACAATGAGCAGTTCTTC

V gene: TRBV7-2
J gene: TRBJ2-5
D gene: NA
clone size: NA
CDR3 protein: CASSATGPAGETQYF
CDR3 DNA: TGTGCCAGCAGCGCCACAGGTCCTGCAGGGGAGACCCAGTACTTC

V gene: TRBV30
J gene: TRBJ2-7
D gene: TRBD2
clone size: NA
CDR3 protein: CAWSHSGSYEQYF
CDR3 DNA: TGTGCCTGGAGTCATAGCGGGAGTTACGAGCAGTACTTC

V gene: TRBV20-1
J gene: TRBJ2-7
D gene: TRBD2
clone size: NA
CDR3 protein: CSASQGLAMSSYEQYF
CDR3 DNA: TGCAGTGCTAGTCAGGGACTAGCGATGAGCTCCTACGAGCAGTACTTC

V gene: TRBV11-2
J gene: TRBJ1-1
D gene: NA
clone size: once
CDR3 protein: CASSLERTEAFF
CDR3 DNA: TGTGCCAGCAGCTTAGAGAGGACTGAAGCTTTCTTT

V gene: TRBV28
J gene: TRBJ1-1
D gene: NA
clone size: once
CDR3 protein: CASSLSTGQTNTEAFF
CDR3 DNA: TGTGCCAGCAGTTTATCCACTGGACAGACGAACACTGAAGCTTTCTTT

V gene: TRBV3-1/TRBV3-2
J gene: TRBJ2-1
D gene: TRBD2
clone size: NA
CDR3 protein: CASSQSPGLAVHNEQFF
CDR3 DNA: TGTGCCAGCAGCCAATCACCGGGACTAGCGGTTCACAATGAGCAGTTCTTC

V gene: TRBV29-1
J gene: TRBJ2-1
D gene: NA
clone size: NA
CDR3 protein: CSVARQGNNEQFF
CDR3 DNA: TGCAGCGTTGCTCGGCAGGGAAACAATGAGCAGTTCTTC

V gene: TRBV9
J gene: TRBJ2-7
D gene: TRBD2
clone size: NA
CDR3 protein: CASSVGLAGEYEQYF
CDR3 DNA: TGTGCCAGCAGCGTGGGACTAGCGGGAGAGTACGAGCAGTACTTC

V gene: TRBV3-1/TRBV3-2
J gene: TRBJ1-4
D gene: NA
clone size: NA
CDR3 protein: CASSRGAAGIEKLFF
CDR3 DNA: TGTGCCAGCAGCCGCGGCGCGGCAGGGATTGAAAAACTGTTTTTT

V gene: TRBV10-3
J gene: TRBJ2-1
D gene: TRBD1
clone size: NA
CDR3 protein: CAISDTGVSYNEQFF
CDR3 DNA: TGTGCCATCAGTGATACAGGGGTTTCCTACAATGAGCAGTTCTTC

V gene: TRBV19
J gene: TRBJ1-2
D gene: NA
clone size: NA
CDR3 protein: CASSVSPGQSYGYTF
CDR3 DNA: TGTGCCAGTAGTGTTTCACCGGGACAATCTTATGGCTACACCTTC

V gene: TRBV27
J gene: TRBJ2-3
D gene: TRBD2
clone size: NA
CDR3 protein: CASSPSGTSGSKGDTQYF
CDR3 DNA: TGTGCCAGCAGTCCCTCCGGGACTAGCGGGAGCAAGGGAGATACGCAGTATTTT

V gene: TRBV13
J gene: TRBJ2-7
D gene: NA
clone size: few
CDR3 protein: CASSLGPSSYEQYF
CDR3 DNA: TGTGCCAGCAGCTTAGGCCCGAGCTCCTACGAGCAGTACTTC

V gene: TRBV2
J gene: TRBJ2-1
D gene: TRBD2
clone size: NA
CDR3 protein: CASMTSGRARESTLFF
CDR3 DNA: TGTGCCAGCATGACTAGCGGGAGGGCAAGGGAATCCACCCTGTTCTTC

V gene: TRBV5-4
J gene: TRBJ2-6
D gene: NA
clone size: NA
CDR3 protein: CASTALGQGSGANVLTF
CDR3 DNA: TGTGCCAGCACTGCCCTGGGGCAGGGCTCTGGGGCCAACGTCCTGACTTTC

V gene: TRBV19
J gene: TRBJ1-5
D gene: TRBD1
clone size: NA
CDR3 protein: CASRTGDRGNQPQHF
CDR3 DNA: TGTGCCAGTAGGACAGGGGATAGAGGCAATCAGCCCCAGCATTTT

V gene: TRBV28
J gene: TRBJ1-2
D gene: NA
clone size: medium-sized
CDR3 protein: CASSSIVGGRYGYTF
CDR3 DNA: TGTGCCAGCAGTTCCATTGTCGGGGGAAGGTATGGCTACACCTTC

V gene: TRBV27
J gene: TRBJ1-1
D gene: TRBD1
clone size: NA
CDR3 protein: CASTPSGTGNANTEAFF
CDR3 DNA: TGTGCCAGCACTCCATCCGGGACAGGGAACGCGAACACTGAAGCTTTCTTT

V gene: TRBV30
J gene: TRBJ2-3
D gene: TRBD1
clone size: NA
CDR3 protein: CAWRFGQGISTDTQYF
CDR3 DNA: TGTGCCTGGAGATTCGGACAGGGTATTAGCACAGATACGCAGTATTTT

V gene: TRBV5-1
J gene: TRBJ2-7
D gene: TRBD1
clone size: NA
CDR3 protein: CASRPQGVMYEQYF
CDR3 DNA: TGCGCCAGCAGACCCCAGGGGGTCATGTACGAGCAGTACTTC

V gene: TRBV30
J gene: TRBJ1-1
D gene: TRBD1
clone size: NA
CDR3 protein: CAWSLGQGASSLPF
CDR3 DNA: TGTGCCTGGAGTCTGGGACAGGGGGCTTCGTCTCTCCCTTTT

V gene: TRBV5-4
J gene: TRBJ1-2
D gene: TRBD1
clone size: NA
CDR3 protein: CASSFRDRGLYGYTF
CDR3 DNA: TGTGCCAGCAGCTTCCGGGACAGGGGGCTCTATGGCTACACCTTC

V gene: TRBV29-1
J gene: TRBJ2-3
D gene: NA
clone size: NA
CDR3 protein: CSVEVLSTDTQYF
CDR3 DNA: TGCAGCGTTGAAGTTCTTAGCACAGATACGCAGTATTTT

V gene: TRBV5-1
J gene: TRBJ1-1
D gene: NA
clone size: few
CDR3 protein: CASSLARNAEAFF
CDR3 DNA: TGCGCCAGCAGCTTGGCCAGGAATGCTGAAGCTTTCTTT

V gene: TRBV7-3
J gene: TRBJ2-5
D gene: NA
clone size: NA
CDR3 protein: CASSPLAGPQETQYF
CDR3 DNA: TGTGCCAGCAGCCCCCTGGCGGGGCCACAAGAGACCCAGTACTTC

V gene: TRBV3-1/TRBV3-2
J gene: TRBJ1-2
D gene: TRBD1
clone size: NA
CDR3 protein: CASSYTSAGGNGYTF
CDR3 DNA: TGTGCCAGCAGCTACACATCGGCAGGGGGGAACGGCTACACCTTC

V gene: TRBV28
J gene: TRBJ2-7
D gene: NA
clone size: few
CDR3 protein: CASRQTGGYEQYF
CDR3 DNA: TGTGCCAGCAGGCAGACAGGCGGCTACGAGCAGTACTTC

V gene: TRBV5-1
J gene: TRBJ2-2
D gene: NA
clone size: NA
CDR3 protein: CASSWEGHQNTGELFF
CDR3 DNA: TGCGCCAGCAGCTGGGAGGGACACCAGAACACCGGGGAGCTGTTTTTT

V gene: TRBV5-1
J gene: TRBJ2-7
D gene: TRBD2
clone size: NA
CDR3 protein: CASSLATSGVTYEQYF
CDR3 DNA: TGCGCCAGCAGCTTGGCCACTAGCGGGGTAACCTACGAGCAGTACTTC

V gene: TRBV2
J gene: TRBJ1-3
D gene: NA
clone size: few
CDR3 protein: CASSVGALAYSGNTIYF
CDR3 DNA: TGTGCCAGCAGTGTAGGGGCTCTTGCCTACTCTGGAAACACCATATATTTT

V gene: TRBV28
J gene: TRBJ1-6
D gene: TRBD1
clone size: NA
CDR3 protein: CASRGSDRGISSYNSPLHF
CDR3 DNA: TGTGCCAGCAGGGGATCGGACAGGGGAATTAGCTCCTATAATTCACCCCTCCACTTT

V gene: TRBV19
J gene: TRBJ1-1
D gene: NA
clone size: NA
CDR3 protein: CASSIQRGNTEAFF
CDR3 DNA: TGTGCCAGTAGTATACAGAGAGGGAACACTGAAGCTTTCTTT

V gene: TRBV5-1
J gene: TRBJ2-7
D gene: NA
clone size: NA
CDR3 protein: CASSLGHSAYEQYF
CDR3 DNA: TGCGCCAGCAGCTTGGGACATTCAGCCTACGAGCAGTACTTC

V gene: TRBV10-3
J gene: TRBJ2-1
D gene: TRBD2
clone size: NA
CDR3 protein: CAIRTGTSGSNEQFF
CDR3 DNA: TGTGCCATCAGAACCGGGACTAGCGGGAGCAATGAGCAGTTCTTC

V gene: TRBV7-8
J gene: TRBJ1-6
D gene: TRBD1
clone size: NA
CDR3 protein: CASSLVNRGLSNSPLHF
CDR3 DNA: TGTGCCAGCAGCTTAGTGAACAGGGGGCTGTCTAATTCACCCCTCCACTTT

V gene: TRBV6-2/TRBV6-3
J gene: TRBJ2-2
D gene: NA
clone size: NA
CDR3 protein: CASSVGETGELFF
CDR3 DNA: TGTGCCAGCAGCGTGGGCGAGACCGGGGAGCTGTTTTTT

V gene: TRBV11-3
J gene: TRBJ2-5
D gene: TRBD2
clone size: NA
CDR3 protein: CASSLDGSAGEGETQYF
CDR3 DNA: TGTGCCAGCAGCTTAGATGGTTCAGCGGGAGAGGGAGAGACCCAGTACTTC